This T cell receptor beta chain was recovered during a study of blood T cells in healthy people across ages. The length of the CDR3 is 18 residues. CDR1 is MGHRA, CDR2 YSYEKL, per germline. V lost 1 base, J lost 7 bases, and 11 bases stayed unmatched. A J-beta primer mix and a sample-barcoded 5' primer were used in a second PCR of roughly 6 to 11 cycles. Every sample gave at least 2.5 million paired-end reads containing CDR3. MiXCR, applied by TCRdb to the 5' RACE reads, yields one record per CDR3 protein. The profile covers about 1.6 million distinct CDR3 sequences, with approximately 32% appearing a single time and 11% taken by the ten largest.

Sequenced: blood. This TCR derives from a woman aged 25 to 39 in good health. The V gene is TRBV4-1, the J gene TRBJ2-2, with 11 bases lining up with TRBD2. The CDR3 loop is CASSQATLRTSGFGELFF. CDR3 coding DNA: TGCGCCAGCAGCCAAGCTACCCTCCGGACTAGCGGGTTCGGGGAGCTGTTTTTT.